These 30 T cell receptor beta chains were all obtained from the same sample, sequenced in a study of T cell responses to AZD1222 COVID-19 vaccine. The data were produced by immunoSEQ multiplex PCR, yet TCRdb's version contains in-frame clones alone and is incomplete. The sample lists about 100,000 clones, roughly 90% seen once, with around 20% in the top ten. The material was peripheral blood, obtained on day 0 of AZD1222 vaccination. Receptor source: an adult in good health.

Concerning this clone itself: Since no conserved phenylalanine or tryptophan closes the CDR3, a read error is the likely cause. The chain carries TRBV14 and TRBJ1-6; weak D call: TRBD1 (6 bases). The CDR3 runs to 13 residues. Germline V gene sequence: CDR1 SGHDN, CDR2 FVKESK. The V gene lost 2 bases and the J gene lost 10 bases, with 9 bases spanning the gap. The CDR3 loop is CASSQNRESPLHL. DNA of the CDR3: TGTGCCAGCAGCCAAAACAGGGAATCACCCCTCCACCTT.

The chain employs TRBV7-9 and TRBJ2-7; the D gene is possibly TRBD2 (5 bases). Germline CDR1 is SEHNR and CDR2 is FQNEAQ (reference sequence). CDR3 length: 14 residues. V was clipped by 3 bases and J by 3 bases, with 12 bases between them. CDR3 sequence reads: CASSFPGKYYEQYF. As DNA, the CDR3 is TGTGCCAGCAGCTTCCCCGGGAAATACTACGAGCAGTACTTC.

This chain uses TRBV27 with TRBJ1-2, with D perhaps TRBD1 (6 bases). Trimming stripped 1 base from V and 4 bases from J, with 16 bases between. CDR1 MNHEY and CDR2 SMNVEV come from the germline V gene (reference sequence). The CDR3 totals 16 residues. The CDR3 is CASSLWAGDPLYGYTF. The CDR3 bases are TGTGCCAGCAGTTTATGGGCAGGGGACCCTCTCTATGGCTACACCTTC.

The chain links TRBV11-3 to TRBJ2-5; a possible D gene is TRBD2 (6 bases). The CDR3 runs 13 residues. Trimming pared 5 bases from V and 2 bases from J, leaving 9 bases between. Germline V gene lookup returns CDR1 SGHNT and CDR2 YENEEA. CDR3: CASSRTIQETQYF. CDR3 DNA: TGTGCCAGCAGCCGGACTATTCAAGAGACCCAGTACTTC.

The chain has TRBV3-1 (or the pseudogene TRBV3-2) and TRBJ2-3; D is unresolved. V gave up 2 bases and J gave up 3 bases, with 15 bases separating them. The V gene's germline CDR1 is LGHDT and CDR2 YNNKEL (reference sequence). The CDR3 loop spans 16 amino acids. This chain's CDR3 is CASSQSGNLGTDTQYF. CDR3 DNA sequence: TGTGCCAGCAGCCAATCAGGCAATCTCGGAACAGATACGCAGTATTTT.

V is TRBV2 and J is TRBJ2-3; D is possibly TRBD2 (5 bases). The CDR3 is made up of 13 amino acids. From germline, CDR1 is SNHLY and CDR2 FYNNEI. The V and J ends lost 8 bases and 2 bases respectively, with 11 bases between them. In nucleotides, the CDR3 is TGTGCCAGCCGAGCCGACTACACAGATACGCAGTATTTT. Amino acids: CASRADYTDTQYF. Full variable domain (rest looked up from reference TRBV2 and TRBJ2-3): EPEVTQTPSHQVTQMGQEVILRCVPISNHLYFYWYRQILGQKVEFLVSFYNNEISEKSEIFDDQFSVERPDGSNFTLKIRSTKLEDSAMYFCASRADYTDTQYFGPGTRLTVL.

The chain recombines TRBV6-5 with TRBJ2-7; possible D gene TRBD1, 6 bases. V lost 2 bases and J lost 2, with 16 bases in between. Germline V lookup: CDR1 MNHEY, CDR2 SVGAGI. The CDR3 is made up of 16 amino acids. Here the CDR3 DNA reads TGTGCCAGCAGTTACGGGGGAAGACAGGCCACCTACGAGCAGTACTTC. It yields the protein CASSYGGRQATYEQYF.

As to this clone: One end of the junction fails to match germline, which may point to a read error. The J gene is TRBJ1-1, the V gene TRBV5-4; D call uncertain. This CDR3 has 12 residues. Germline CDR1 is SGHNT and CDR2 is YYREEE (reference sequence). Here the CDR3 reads CASSLGNSEAFF. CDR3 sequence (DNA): TGTGCCAGCAGCTTGGGGAACTCTGAAGCTTTCTTT. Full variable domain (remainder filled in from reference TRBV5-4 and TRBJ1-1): ETGVTQSPTHLIKTRGQQVTLRCSSQSGHNTVSWYQQALGQGPQFIFQYYREEENGRGNFPPRFSGLQFPNYSSELNVNALELDDSALYLCASSLGNSEAFFGQGTRLTVV.

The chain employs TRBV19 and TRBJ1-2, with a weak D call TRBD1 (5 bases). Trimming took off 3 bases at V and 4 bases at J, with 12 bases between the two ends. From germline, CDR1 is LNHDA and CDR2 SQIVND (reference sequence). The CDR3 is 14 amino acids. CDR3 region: CASSIPGHTYGYTF. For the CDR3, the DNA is TGTGCCAGTAGTATCCCAGGACATACCTATGGCTACACCTTC.

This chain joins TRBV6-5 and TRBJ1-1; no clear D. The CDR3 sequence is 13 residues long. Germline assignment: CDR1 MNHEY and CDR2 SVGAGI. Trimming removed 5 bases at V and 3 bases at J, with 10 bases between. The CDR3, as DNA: TGTGCCAGCAGTCTCTTGAGGGACACTGAAGCTTTCTTT. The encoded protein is CASSLLRDTEAFF.

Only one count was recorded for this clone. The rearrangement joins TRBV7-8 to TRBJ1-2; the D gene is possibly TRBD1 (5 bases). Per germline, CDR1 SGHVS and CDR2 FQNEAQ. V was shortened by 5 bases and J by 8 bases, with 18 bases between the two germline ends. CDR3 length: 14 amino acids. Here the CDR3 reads CASSPIQNRRGYTF. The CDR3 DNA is TGTGCCAGCAGCCCAATACAGAACAGGAGAGGCTACACCTTC.

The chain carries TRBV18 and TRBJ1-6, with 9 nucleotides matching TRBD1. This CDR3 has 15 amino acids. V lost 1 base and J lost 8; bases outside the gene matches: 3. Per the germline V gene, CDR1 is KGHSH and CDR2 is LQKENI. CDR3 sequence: CASSPQGQGHSPLHF. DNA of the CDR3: TGTGCCAGCTCACCACAGGGACAGGGACATTCACCCCTCCACTTT.

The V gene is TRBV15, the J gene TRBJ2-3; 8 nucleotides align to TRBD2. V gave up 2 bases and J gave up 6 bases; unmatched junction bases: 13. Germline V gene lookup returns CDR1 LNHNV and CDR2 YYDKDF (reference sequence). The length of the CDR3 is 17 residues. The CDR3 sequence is CATSRKVGTSGRDTQYF. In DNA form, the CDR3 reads TGTGCCACCAGCAGAAAAGTAGGGACTAGTGGGAGGGATACGCAGTATTTT. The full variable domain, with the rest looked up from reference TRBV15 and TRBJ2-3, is DAMVIQNPRYQVTQFGKPVTLSCSQTLNHNVMYWYQQKSSQAPKLLFHYYDKDFNNEADTPDNFQSRRPNTSFCFLDIRSPGLGDTAMYLCATSRKVGTSGRDTQYFGPGTRLTVL.

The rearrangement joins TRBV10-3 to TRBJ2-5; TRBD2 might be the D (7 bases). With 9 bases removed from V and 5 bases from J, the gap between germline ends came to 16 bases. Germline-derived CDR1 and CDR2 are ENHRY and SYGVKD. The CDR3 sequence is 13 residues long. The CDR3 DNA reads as TGTGCCATTTCCGTGGGGGGGCCGGAGACCCAGTACTTC. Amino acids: CAISVGGPETQYF.

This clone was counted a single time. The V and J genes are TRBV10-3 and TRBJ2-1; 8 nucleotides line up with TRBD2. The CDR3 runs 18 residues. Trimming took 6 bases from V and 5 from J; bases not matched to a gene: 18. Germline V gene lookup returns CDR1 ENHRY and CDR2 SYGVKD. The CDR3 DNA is TGTGCCATCAGACCGGGACTAGTGGGGGGTTATCATAACAATGAGCAGTTCTTC. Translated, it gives CAIRPGLVGGYHNNEQFF.

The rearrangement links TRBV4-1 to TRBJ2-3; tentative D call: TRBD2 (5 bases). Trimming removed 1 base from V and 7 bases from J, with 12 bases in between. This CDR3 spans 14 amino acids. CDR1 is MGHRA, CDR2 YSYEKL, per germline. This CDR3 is CASSQVAETNTQYF. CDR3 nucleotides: TGCGCCAGCAGCCAAGTAGCAGAGACTAATACGCAGTATTTT.

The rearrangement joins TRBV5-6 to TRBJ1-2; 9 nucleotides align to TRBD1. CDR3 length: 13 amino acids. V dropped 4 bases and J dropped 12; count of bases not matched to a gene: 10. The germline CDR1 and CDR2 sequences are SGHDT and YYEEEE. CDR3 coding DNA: TGTGCCAGCAGCCCGGCCTGGGACAGGGTTCACACCTTC. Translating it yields CASSPAWDRVHTF.

CDR3 in amino acids: CASSPRDGQETQYF. CDR3 nucleotide sequence: TGTGCCAGCAGCCCCAGAGACGGCCAAGAGACCCAGTACTTC. The chain employs TRBV9 and TRBJ2-5; the D is unclear. The germline V gene has CDR1 SGDLS and CDR2 YYNGEE. Deletions cut 4 bases from V and 1 base from J, with 11 bases between. The CDR3 spans 14 residues. Complete variable domain (other parts from reference TRBV9 and TRBJ2-5): DSGVTQTPKHLITATGQRVTLRCSPRSGDLSVYWYQQSLDQGLQFLIQYYNGEERAKGNILERFSAQQFPDLHSELNLSSLELGDSALYFCASSPRDGQETQYFGPGTRLLVL.

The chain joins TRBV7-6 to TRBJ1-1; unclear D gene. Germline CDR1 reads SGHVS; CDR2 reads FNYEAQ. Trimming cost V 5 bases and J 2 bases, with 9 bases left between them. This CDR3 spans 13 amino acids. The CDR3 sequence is CASSQTTNTEAFF. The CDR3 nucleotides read TGTGCCAGCAGCCAAACAACTAACACTGAAGCTTTCTTT.

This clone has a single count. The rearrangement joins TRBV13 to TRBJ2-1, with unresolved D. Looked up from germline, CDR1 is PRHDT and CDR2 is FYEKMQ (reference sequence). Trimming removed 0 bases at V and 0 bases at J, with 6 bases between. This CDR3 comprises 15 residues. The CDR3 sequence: CASSLGVSSYNEQFF. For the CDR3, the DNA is TGTGCCAGCAGCTTAGGGGTGAGCTCCTACAATGAGCAGTTCTTC.

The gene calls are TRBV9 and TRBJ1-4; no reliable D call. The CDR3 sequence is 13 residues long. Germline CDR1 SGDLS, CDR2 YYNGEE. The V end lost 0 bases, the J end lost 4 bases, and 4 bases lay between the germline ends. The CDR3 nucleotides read TGTGCCAGCAGCGTAGATCTTAATGAAAAACTGTTTTTT. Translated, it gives CASSVDLNEKLFF.

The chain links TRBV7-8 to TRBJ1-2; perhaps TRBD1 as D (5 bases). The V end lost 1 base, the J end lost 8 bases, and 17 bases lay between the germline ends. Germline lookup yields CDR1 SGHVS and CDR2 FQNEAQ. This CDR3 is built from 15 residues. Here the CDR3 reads CASSLGIDSTGGYTF. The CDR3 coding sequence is TGTGCCAGCAGCTTAGGTATCGACAGTACCGGGGGCTACACCTTC. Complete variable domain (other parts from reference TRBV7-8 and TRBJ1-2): GAGVSQSPRYKVAKRGQDVALRCDPISGHVSLFWYQQALGQGPEFLTYFQNEAQLDKSGLPSDRFFAERPEGSVSTLKIQRTQQEDSAVYLCASSLGIDSTGGYTFGSGTRLTVV.

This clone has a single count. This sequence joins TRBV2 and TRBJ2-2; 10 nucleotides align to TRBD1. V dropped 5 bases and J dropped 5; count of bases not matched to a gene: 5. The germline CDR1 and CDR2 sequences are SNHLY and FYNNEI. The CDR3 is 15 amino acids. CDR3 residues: CASSNRDRGTGELFF. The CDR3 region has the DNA TGTGCCAGCAGTAACCGGGACAGGGGAACCGGGGAGCTGTTTTTT.

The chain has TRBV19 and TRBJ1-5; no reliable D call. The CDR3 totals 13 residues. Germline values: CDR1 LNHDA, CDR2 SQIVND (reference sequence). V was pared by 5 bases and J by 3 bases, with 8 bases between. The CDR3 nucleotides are TGTGCCAGTAGTGCAAAGTTCAATCAGCCCCAGCATTTT. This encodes CASSAKFNQPQHF.

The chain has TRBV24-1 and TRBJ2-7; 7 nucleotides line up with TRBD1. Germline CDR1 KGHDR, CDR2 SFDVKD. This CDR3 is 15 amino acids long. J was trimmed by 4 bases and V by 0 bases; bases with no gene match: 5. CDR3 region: CATSDLSKGAYEQYF. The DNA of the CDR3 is TGTGCCACCAGTGATTTGTCGAAGGGGGCTTACGAGCAGTACTTC.

CDR3 in amino acids: CASSLGEGARYTEAFF. As DNA, the CDR3 is TGTGCCAGCAGCTTGGGGGAGGGGGCGAGGTACACTGAAGCTTTCTTT. This chain links TRBV13 with TRBJ1-1; 7 bases agree with TRBD1. In germline, CDR1 is PRHDT, CDR2 FYEKMQ (reference sequence). The CDR3 covers 16 residues. V shed 3 bases, J shed 3 bases, and the junction held 10 bases outside the gene matches.

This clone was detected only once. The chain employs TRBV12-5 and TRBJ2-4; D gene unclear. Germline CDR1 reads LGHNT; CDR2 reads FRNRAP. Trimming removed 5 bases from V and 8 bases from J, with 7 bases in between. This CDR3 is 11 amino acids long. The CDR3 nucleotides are TGTGCTAGTGGTCTAATCCACATTCAGTACTTC. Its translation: CASGLIHIQYF.

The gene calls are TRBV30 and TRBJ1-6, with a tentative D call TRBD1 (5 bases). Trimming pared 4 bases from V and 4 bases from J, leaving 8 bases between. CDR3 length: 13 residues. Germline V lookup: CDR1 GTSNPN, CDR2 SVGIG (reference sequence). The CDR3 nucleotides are TGTGCCTGGACAGGGACTTATAATTCACCCCTCCACTTT. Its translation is CAWTGTYNSPLHF.

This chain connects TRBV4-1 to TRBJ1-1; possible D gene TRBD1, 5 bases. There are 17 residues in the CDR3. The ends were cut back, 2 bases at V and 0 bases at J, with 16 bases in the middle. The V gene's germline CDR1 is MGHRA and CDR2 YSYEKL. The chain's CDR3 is CASSQPKESRVNTEAFF. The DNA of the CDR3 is TGCGCCAGCAGCCAACCGAAGGAGTCCAGGGTGAACACTGAAGCTTTCTTT.

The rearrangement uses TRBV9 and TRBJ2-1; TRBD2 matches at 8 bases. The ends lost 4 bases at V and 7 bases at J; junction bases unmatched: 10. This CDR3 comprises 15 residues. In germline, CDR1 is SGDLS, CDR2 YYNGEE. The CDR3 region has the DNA TGTGCCAGCAGCCATAGCGGGACTAGTAAGAATGAGCAGTTCTTC. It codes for CASSHSGTSKNEQFF.